Listed here is a single T cell receptor (beta chain). Stated time point: after neoadjuvant nivolumab, at surgical resection. Blood cells were analyzed directly, without culture or expansion. This entry comes from a study of neoadjuvant anti-PD-1 for oral cavity cancer. In the study overall: Before surgery, most patients got three to four biweekly 3 mg/kg nivolumab doses.

The assay was immunoSEQ multiplex PCR, and TCRdb's table has in-frame clones only and misses some. The data show about 14,000 clones, with 70% to 85% seen just once and 2% to 2.5% held by the top ten. CDR1 and CDR2 from the germline V gene are PRHDT and FYEKMQ (reference sequence). V was pared by 0 bases and J by 2 bases, with 6 bases between. This CDR3 has 14 residues. The chain links TRBV13 to TRBJ2-3; no clear D gene. The sequence came from a person aged 35 to 85 with oral cavity squamous cell carcinoma. The material sequenced was PBMCs, taken after nivolumab (anti-PD-1) treatment. DNA for the CDR3: TGTGCCAGCAGCTTAGGCCTGTTCACAGATACGCAGTATTTT. It yields the protein CASSLGLFTDTQYF.